This TCR beta chain was recorded in a study of cytomegalovirus exposure and HLA in healthy donors. Study as a whole: The approximately 120 validation repertoires were reported in a later analysis to have been generated on the same platform as the 666 first-cohort repertoires.

General study results and limits: Rarity marked most TCR sequences, yet some public TCRs occurred in many donors. Some TCR beta chains (164 of them) were listed as cytomegalovirus-associated.

The protocol was immunoSEQ multiplex PCR, while the TCRdb copy is restricted to in-frame clones and leaves out a portion. The table shows 150,000 to 200,000 clones, with around 85% occurring only once. As regards this clone: Its antigen remains unidentified.

Germline CDR1 reads WNHNN; CDR2 reads SYGVQD (reference sequence). Trimming cost V 4 bases and J 4 bases, with 11 bases left between them. This CDR3 has 14 residues. The donors were members of the validation cohort, which comprised around 110 subjects and was separate from the first cohort of 666 subjects. The source material was PBMCs. The chain combines TRBV10-1 with TRBJ2-1, with a possible D match to TRBD2 (6 bases). This TCR was recovered from a man younger than 35 in good health and CMV-seropositive. CDR3 DNA: TGCGCCAGCAGTGCCGGGAGTCGATACAATGAGCAGTTCTTC. Residues: CASSAGSRYNEQFF.